The rows below give T cell receptor beta chains drawn from one sample of a study of blood T cell repertoires in COVID-19. Sequenced by immunoSEQ multiplex PCR; TCRdb stores in-frame clones only, minus some. Of roughly 60,000 clones in the sample, 75% to 90% were seen once. Sequencing was carried out using peripheral blood. These receptors originate from a man aged 25 to 40 with COVID-19, enrolled during active disease. CDR3s include the opening cysteine and the closing phenylalanine or tryptophan. The order of the fields is D gene, clone size, J gene, V gene, CDR3 protein, CDR3 DNA. The D gene is left open where the match is weak. Rows may omit the clone size; those that give it use once, few, many or a size class.

.,.,TRBJ2-3,TRBV4-2,CASSQASHSGGTDTQYF,TGTGCCAGCAGCCAAGCCTCACATAGCGGAGGCACAGATACGCAGTATTTT
.,.,TRBJ2-1,TRBV9,CASSVVADEQFF,TGTGCCAGCAGCGTAGTGGCGGATGAGCAGTTCTTC
TRBD1,few,TRBJ2-7,TRBV10-1,CASRQGSSSYEQYF,TGCGCCAGCAGACAGGGGTCGAGCTCCTACGAGCAGTACTTC
TRBD2,.,TRBJ2-2,TRBV30,CGQSGTSGHRELFF,TGTGGACAGTCCGGGACTAGCGGACATCGGGAGCTGTTTTTT
.,.,TRBJ1-3,TRBV28,CASSLSSNTIYF,TGTGCCAGCAGCCTCTCTTCAAACACCATATATTTT
.,.,TRBJ2-7,TRBV6-1,CASSEEWSRNEQYF,TGTGCCAGCAGTGAAGAATGGAGTCGAAACGAGCAGTACTTC
TRBD1,.,TRBJ1-5,TRBV4-2,CASSQQGEGNQPQHF,TGTGCCAGCAGCCAACAGGGGGAGGGCAATCAGCCCCAGCATTTT
.,.,TRBJ2-3,TRBV18,CASSDIASTDTQYF,TGTGCCAGCTCAGACATTGCTAGCACAGATACGCAGTATTTT
.,.,TRBJ1-2,TRBV21-1,CATREEGTNYGYTF,TGTGCCACCAGAGAGGAGGGGACTAACTATGGCTACACCTTC
TRBD1,.,TRBJ1-1,TRBV7-2,CASSPMTGDTEAFF,TGTGCCAGCAGCCCTATGACAGGGGACACTGAAGCTTTCTTT
TRBD2,.,TRBJ2-5,TRBV5-6,CASRSGSLQETQYF,TGTGCCAGCCGTAGCGGGAGCCTCCAAGAGACCCAGTACTTC
TRBD2,.,TRBJ2-5,TRBV2,CASSDRSGRGETQYF,TGTGCCAGCAGTGATCGTAGCGGGAGAGGGGAGACCCAGTACTTC
TRBD2,.,TRBJ2-7,TRBV3-1/TRBV3-2,CASSPSLVGGAYEQYF,TGTGCCAGCAGCCCATCCCTAGTGGGGGGGGCCTACGAGCAGTACTTC
.,.,TRBJ1-5,TRBV6-6,CASIQQDSGNQPQHF,TGTGCCAGCATTCAACAGGATTCGGGCAATCAGCCCCAGCATTTT
.,once,TRBJ1-2,TRBV28,CASKSLLDSEGYTF,TGTGCCAGCAAGTCCCTTTTGGACAGTGAGGGCTACACCTTC
TRBD2,.,TRBJ2-3,TRBV15,CATSRDLLAGSTDTQYF,TGTGCCACCAGCAGAGATCTTCTAGCGGGGAGCACAGATACGCAGTATTTT
.,.,TRBJ2-7,TRBV7-2,CASSSIPYYEQYF,TGTGCCAGCAGCTCTATACCATACTACGAGCAGTACTTC
TRBD2,.,TRBJ2-1,TRBV6-5,CASRTTSGSRNEQFF,TGTGCCAGCAGAACAACTAGCGGGAGTAGGAATGAGCAGTTCTTC
TRBD2,once,TRBJ2-7,TRBV28,CASSQAGLAPGEQYF,TGTGCCAGCAGCCAAGCGGGACTAGCTCCCGGCGAGCAGTACTTC
TRBD1,.,TRBJ1-2,TRBV7-8,CASSQTWDRLYGYTF,TGTGCCAGCAGTCAAACCTGGGACAGGCTCTATGGCTACACCTTC
TRBD1,.,TRBJ1-1,TRBV12-3/TRBV12-4,CASRPYRDSEAFF,TGTGCCAGCAGACCCTACCGGGACAGCGAAGCTTTCTTT
.,.,TRBJ2-7,TRBV18,CASSPPSAGTSYEQYF,TGTGCCAGCTCACCACCCTCCGCGGGCACTTCCTACGAGCAGTACTTC